The T cell receptor beta chain under discussion was sequenced for a study of T cells after posttransplantation cyclophosphamide. General observations from the study: Later blood repertoires were often dominated by clones from the donor CD8+ memory compartment.

The CDR3 totals 15 residues. The V segment lost 6 bases and the J segment 3 bases; nucleotides outside the gene matches: 11. Germline V gene lookup returns CDR1 MDHEN and CDR2 SYDVKM. This clone was observed a handful of times. Its antigen is unidentified. Libraries were prepared by immunoSEQ multiplex PCR; TCRdb keeps only in-frame clonotypes and omits some of them. Captured here are some 40,000 clones, none seen once; the top ten comprise more than 4.5%. Sequences were obtained from PBMCs. The receptor's source is a woman aged 45-65 years in good health and a related stem cell transplant donor. The rearrangement links TRBV28 to TRBJ2-7, with 7 bases aligning to TRBD1. In DNA, the CDR3 is TGTGCCAGCAGACCGACAGGGAAAGGCCACTACGAGCAGTACTTC. Translating it yields CASRPTGKGHYEQYF.